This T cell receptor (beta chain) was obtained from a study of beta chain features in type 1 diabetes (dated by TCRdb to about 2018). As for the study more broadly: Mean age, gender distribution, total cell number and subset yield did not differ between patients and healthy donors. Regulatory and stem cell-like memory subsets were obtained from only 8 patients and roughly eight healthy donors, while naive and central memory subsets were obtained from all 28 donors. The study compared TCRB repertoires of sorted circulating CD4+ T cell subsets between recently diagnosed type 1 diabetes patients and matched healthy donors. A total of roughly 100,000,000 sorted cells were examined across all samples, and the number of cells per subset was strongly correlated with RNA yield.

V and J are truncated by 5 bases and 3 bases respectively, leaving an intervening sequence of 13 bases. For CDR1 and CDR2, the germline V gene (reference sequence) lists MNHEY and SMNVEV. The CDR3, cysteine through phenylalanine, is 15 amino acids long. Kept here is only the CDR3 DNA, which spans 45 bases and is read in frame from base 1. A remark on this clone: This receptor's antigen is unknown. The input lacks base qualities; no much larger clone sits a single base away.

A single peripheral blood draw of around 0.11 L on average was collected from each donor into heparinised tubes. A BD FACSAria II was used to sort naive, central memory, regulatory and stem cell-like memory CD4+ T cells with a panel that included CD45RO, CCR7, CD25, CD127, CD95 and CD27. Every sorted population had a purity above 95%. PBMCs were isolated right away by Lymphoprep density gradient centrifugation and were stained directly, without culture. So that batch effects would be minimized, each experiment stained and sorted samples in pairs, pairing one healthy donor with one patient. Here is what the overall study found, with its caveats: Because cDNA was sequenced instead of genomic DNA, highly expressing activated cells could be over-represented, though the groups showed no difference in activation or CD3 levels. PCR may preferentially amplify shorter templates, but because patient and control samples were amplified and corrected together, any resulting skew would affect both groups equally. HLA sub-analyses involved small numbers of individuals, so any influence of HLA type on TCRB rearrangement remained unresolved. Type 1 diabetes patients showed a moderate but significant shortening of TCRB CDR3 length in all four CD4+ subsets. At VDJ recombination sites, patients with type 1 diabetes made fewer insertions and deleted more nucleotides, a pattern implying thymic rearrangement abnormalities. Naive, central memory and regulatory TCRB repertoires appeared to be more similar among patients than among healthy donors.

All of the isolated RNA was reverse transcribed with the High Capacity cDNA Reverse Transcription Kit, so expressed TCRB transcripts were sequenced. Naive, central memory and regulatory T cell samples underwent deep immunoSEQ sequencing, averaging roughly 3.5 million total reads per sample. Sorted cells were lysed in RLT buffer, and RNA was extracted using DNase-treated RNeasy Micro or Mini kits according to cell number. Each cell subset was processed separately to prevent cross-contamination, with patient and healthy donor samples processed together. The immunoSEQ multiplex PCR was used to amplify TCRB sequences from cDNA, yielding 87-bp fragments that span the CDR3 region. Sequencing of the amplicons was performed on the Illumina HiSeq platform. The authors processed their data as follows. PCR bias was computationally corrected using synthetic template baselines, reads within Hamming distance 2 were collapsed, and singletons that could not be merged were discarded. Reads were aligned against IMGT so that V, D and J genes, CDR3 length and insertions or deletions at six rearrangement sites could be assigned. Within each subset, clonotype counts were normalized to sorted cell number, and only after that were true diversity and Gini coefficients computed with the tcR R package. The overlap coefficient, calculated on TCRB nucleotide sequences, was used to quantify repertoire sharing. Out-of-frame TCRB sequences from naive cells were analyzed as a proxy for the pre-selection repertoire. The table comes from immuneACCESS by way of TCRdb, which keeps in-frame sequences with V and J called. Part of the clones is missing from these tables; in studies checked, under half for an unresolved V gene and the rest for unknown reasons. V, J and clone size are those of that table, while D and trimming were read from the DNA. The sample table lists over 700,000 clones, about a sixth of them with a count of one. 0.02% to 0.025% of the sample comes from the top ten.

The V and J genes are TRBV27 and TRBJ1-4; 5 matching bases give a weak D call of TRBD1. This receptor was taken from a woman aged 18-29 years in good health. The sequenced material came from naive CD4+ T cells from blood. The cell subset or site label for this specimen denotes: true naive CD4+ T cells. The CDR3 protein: CASSRRGQPNEKLFF. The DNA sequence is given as TGTGCCAGCAGTCGAAGGGGCCAGCCTAATGAAAAACTGTTTTTT.